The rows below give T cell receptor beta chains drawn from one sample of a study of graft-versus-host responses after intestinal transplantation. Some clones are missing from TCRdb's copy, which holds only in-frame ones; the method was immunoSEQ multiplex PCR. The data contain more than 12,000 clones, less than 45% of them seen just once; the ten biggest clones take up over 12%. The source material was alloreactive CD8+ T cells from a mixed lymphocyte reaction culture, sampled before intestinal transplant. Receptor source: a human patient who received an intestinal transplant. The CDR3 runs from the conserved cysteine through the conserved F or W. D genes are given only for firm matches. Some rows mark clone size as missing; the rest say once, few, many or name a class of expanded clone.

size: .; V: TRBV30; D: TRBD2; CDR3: CAWSVRLAGGNEQFF
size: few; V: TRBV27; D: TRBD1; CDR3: CASSGQGPYGYTF
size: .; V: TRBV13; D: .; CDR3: CASSAGLSSGNTIYF
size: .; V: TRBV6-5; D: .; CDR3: CASSPGLGLSEAFF
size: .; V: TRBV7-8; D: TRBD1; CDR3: CASSTSRQGNSYNEQFF
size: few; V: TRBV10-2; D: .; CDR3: CASPPGDGRADTQYF
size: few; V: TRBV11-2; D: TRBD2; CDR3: CASSPPGGLMDEQFF
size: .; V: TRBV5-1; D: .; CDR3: CASSQGGEGINEQFF
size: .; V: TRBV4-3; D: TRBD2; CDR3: CASSQDMGLAGGHNEQFF
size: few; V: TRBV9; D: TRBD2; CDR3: CASSVAGGPTYEQYF
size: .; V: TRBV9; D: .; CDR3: CASSVGGGATEAFF
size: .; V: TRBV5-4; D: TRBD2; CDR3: CASSSSGGTETQYF
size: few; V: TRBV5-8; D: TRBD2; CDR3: CASSWTSGRARGEQFF
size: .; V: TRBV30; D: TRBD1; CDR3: CAWDSGTGNGYTF
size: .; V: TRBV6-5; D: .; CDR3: CASSYRDSYEQYF